These 24 T cell receptor beta chains were sequenced from one sample in a study of blood T cells in healthy people across ages. The authors ran a second PCR of roughly 6 to 11 cycles using a sample-barcoded 5' primer and a J-beta primer mix. TCRdb re-analysed the 5' RACE reads in MiXCR, keeping a single row per CDR3 protein. The sample contains over 700,000 distinct CDR3 sequences, approximately 25% of which appear only once. This sample also appeared in a second study, on T cells of mothers and their children.

Sequenced material: blood. The origin of the receptors is a boy younger than 18 in good health.

The chain carries TRBV14 and TRBJ1-1; no reliable D call. In germline, CDR1 is SGHDN, CDR2 FVKESK. Trimming removed 1 base from V and 3 bases from J, with 9 bases in between. The CDR3 has 14 amino acids. The CDR3: CASSQGAPYTEAFF. The CDR3 DNA sequence: TGTGCCAGCAGCCAAGGGGCTCCCTACACTGAAGCTTTCTTT.

The V and J genes are TRBV6-5 and TRBJ2-5; D call uncertain. Germline assignment: CDR1 MNHEY and CDR2 SVGAGI. V shed 7 bases and J shed 5 bases, with 8 bases lying between them. The CDR3 runs to 11 residues. CDR3 nucleotides: TGTGCCAGCATAAGCCGGGAGACCCAGTACTTC. Its translation: CASISRETQYF.

The rearrangement uses TRBV20-1 and TRBJ1-5; 7 nucleotides match TRBD1. V was clipped by 4 bases and J by 0 bases; unmatched bases: 18. This CDR3 has 19 residues. CDR1 DFQATT and CDR2 SNEGSKA come from the germline V gene (reference sequence). The CDR3 DNA follows: TGCAGTGCTACCACCTACGGGACAGATGGCGGTTATAGCAATCAGCCCCAGCATTTT. Translated, it gives CSATTYGTDGGYSNQPQHF.

The genes are TRBV28 and TRBJ1-1; TRBD1 is a possible D gene (6 bases). The CDR3 has 18 residues. Germline V gene sequence: CDR1 MDHEN, CDR2 SYDVKM. The ends were cut back, 1 base at V and 8 bases at J, with 26 bases in the middle. The CDR3 region is CASSLYGGGRGVHIEAFF. CDR3 sequence (DNA): TGTGCCAGCAGTTTATATGGCGGAGGCAGGGGCGTTCACATAGAAGCTTTCTTT.

This clonotype came up a few times. This sequence joins TRBV28 and TRBJ1-2, with D maybe TRBD1 (6 bases). Germline CDR1 MDHEN, CDR2 SYDVKM. Deletions cut 10 bases from V and 14 bases from J, with 20 bases between. This CDR3 is built from 11 residues. CDR3 region: CATLIDRLTTF. The CDR3 DNA reads as TGTGCCACTCTGATTGACAGGCTCACTACCTTC.

V gene TRBV7-9 combines with J gene TRBJ2-3; 8 bases fit TRBD1. CDR1 SEHNR and CDR2 FQNEAQ come from the germline V gene (reference sequence). J gave up 2 bases and V 5 bases, and 9 bases lay outside the gene matches. The CDR3 is made up of 16 amino acids. The CDR3 DNA follows: TGTGCCAGCAGCCCTAAACAGGGGGTCGACACAGATACGCAGTATTTT. Its protein is CASSPKQGVDTDTQYF.

This clonotype was counted only a few times. The J gene is TRBJ2-3, the V gene TRBV6-1, with a tentative D call TRBD2 (6 bases). V dropped 0 bases and J dropped 1 base, with 14 bases sitting between them. Germline CDR1 is MNHNS and CDR2 is SASEGT. The CDR3 runs 17 residues. In DNA, the CDR3 is TGTGCCAGCAGTGAAGCGTCGGAGGGACTGGGCACAGATACGCAGTATTTT. Translation: CASSEASEGLGTDTQYF.

J is TRBJ2-7 and V is TRBV7-8, with TRBD1 as a possible D gene (6 bases). The CDR3 has 13 residues. In germline, CDR1 is SGHVS, CDR2 FQNEAQ. V was shortened by 5 bases and J by 6 bases, with 14 bases between the two germline ends. CDR3 amino acids: CASSPPDSGEQYF. The CDR3 DNA reads as TGTGCCAGCAGCCCCCCGGACAGTGGCGAGCAGTACTTC.

This clonotype has a handful of counts. J is TRBJ2-7 and V is TRBV20-1; D perhaps matches TRBD1 (6 bases). The V end lost 3 bases, the J end lost 3 bases, and 15 bases lay between the germline ends. This CDR3 contains 14 residues. Germline assignment: CDR1 DFQATT and CDR2 SNEGSKA (reference sequence). CDR3 nucleotide sequence: TGCAGTGCTAGGCTACAGGGAGTAGGCTACGAGCAGTACTTC. Its translation: CSARLQGVGYEQYF.

This sequence joins TRBV28 and TRBJ2-5; D perhaps matches TRBD1 (5 bases). The J call may not be correct, given that the DNA end is closer to TRBJ2-7. The CDR3 loop spans 15 amino acids. The germline gives CDR1 MDHEN, CDR2 SYDVKM. The CDR3 nucleotides are TGTGCCAGCAGTTTAACCCCACAGGATCCCTACGAGCAGTACTTC. It translates to CASSLTPQDPYEQYF.

There are a few counts of this clonotype. This chain links TRBV5-1 with TRBJ1-3; D is possibly TRBD1 (6 bases). V shed 3 bases and J shed 0 bases, with 13 bases lying between them. Germline CDR1 and CDR2: SGHRS and YFSETQ. This CDR3 is built from 16 residues. The CDR3 nucleotides are TGCGCCAGCAGCTCTGGACAGTCGAGCTCTGGAAACACCATATATTTT. It codes for CASSSGQSSSGNTIYF.

The chain is built from TRBV20-1 and TRBJ2-5; 8 bases match TRBD2. The J call is in doubt because the DNA end fits TRBJ2-1 better. The length of the CDR3 is 13 residues. Germline lookup yields CDR1 DFQATT and CDR2 SNEGSKA (reference sequence). CDR3 protein: CSARDLTSDEQFF. CDR3 nucleotides: TGCAGTGCTAGAGATCTGACTAGCGACGAGCAGTTCTTC.

Only a few counts were recorded for this clonotype. This rearrangement joins TRBV24-1 to TRBJ2-5; 8 nucleotides line up with TRBD1. Germline V gene data show CDR1 as KGHDR and CDR2 as SFDVKD. Trimming took 4 bases from V and 5 from J; bases not matched to a gene: 5. The length of the CDR3 is 14 residues. CDR3 DNA: TGTGCCACCAGTGAGACAGGGGATGGGGAGACCCAGTACTTC. Its translation is CATSETGDGETQYF.

This clonotype has just a few counts. This chain uses TRBV12-3 or TRBV12-4 with TRBJ1-1; TRBD1 matches at 7 bases. Germline trimming cut 5 bases from V and 5 bases from J; bases unmatched to any gene: 2. The CDR3 runs to 12 residues. The CDR3 loop reads CASSPQGTEAFF. The CDR3 coding sequence is TGTGCCAGCAGTCCACAGGGGACTGAAGCTTTCTTT.

This clonotype has more than one count but fewer than ten. The chain couples TRBV12-3 or TRBV12-4 to TRBJ1-1; maybe TRBD1 (6 bases). With 6 bases removed from V and 11 bases from J, the gap between germline ends came to 16 bases. The CDR3 loop spans 12 amino acids. As DNA, the CDR3 is TGTGCCAGCAGATTTTCAGGGGTCTCGGCTTTCTTT. Its translation: CASRFSGVSAFF.

For the CDR3, the DNA is TGCGCCAGCAGCGATGATCGACAGGGCGAAGGTGAAAAACTGTTTTTT. It yields the protein CASSDDRQGEGEKLFF. The chain uses TRBV5-1 and TRBJ1-4; 7 bases align to TRBD1. In germline, CDR1 is SGHRS, CDR2 YFSETQ. The ends lost 4 bases at V and 7 bases at J; junction bases unmatched: 13. CDR3 length: 16 residues.

This clonotype was observed many times. The CDR3 sequence is CASSLDRGGGYTF. In DNA, the CDR3 is TGTGCCAGCAGTCTTGACAGGGGAGGCGGCTACACCTTC. The chain links TRBV3-1 to TRBJ1-2, with 8 bases aligning to TRBD1. The CDR3 has 13 residues. CDR1 and CDR2 (germline): LGHDT, YNNKEL (reference sequence). Trimming cost V 6 bases and J 8 bases; bases outside gene matches: 8.

The rearrangement uses TRBV20-1 and TRBJ1-1; no reliable D call. The V gene lost 0 bases and the J gene lost 2 bases, with 7 bases spanning the gap. This CDR3 is 13 amino acids long. CDR1 DFQATT and CDR2 SNEGSKA come from the germline V gene (reference sequence). The CDR3 region is CSARDGVNTEAFF. CDR3 sequence (DNA): TGCAGTGCTAGAGATGGGGTAAACACTGAAGCTTTCTTT.

Only a few counts were recorded for this clonotype. The V call is TRBV12-5, the J call TRBJ2-5; 8 bases map to TRBD2. Germline V CDR1 and CDR2: LGHNT, FRNRAP. The CDR3 runs 14 residues. Trimming took 7 bases from V and 1 from J; bases not matched to a gene: 5. CDR3 in DNA: TGTGCTAGTGTCAGCGGGGGTAGCCAAGAGACCCAGTACTTC. Translation gives CASVSGGSQETQYF.

This clonotype was seen more than once but under ten times. The chain has TRBV28 and TRBJ1-4; D is unresolved. Germline V gene lookup returns CDR1 MDHEN and CDR2 SYDVKM. This CDR3 is 14 amino acids long. The V and J ends lost 3 bases and 6 bases respectively, with 11 bases between them. DNA for the CDR3: TGTGCCAGCAGTTTTTCCCTTAATGATGAAAAACTGTTTTTT. Amino acids: CASSFSLNDEKLFF.

The chain couples TRBV5-1 to TRBJ2-5; D possibly corresponds to TRBD1 (6 bases). The J call may be faulty, since TRBJ2-7 better matches the DNA end. The CDR3 runs 15 residues. CDR1 is SGHRS and CDR2 is YFSETQ in the germline V gene. The CDR3 is CASSWGLGGRNEQYF. CDR3 DNA sequence: TGCGCCAGCAGCTGGGGTCTTGGGGGCAGGAACGAGCAGTACTTC.

This clonotype was seen a handful of times. The chain is built from TRBV7-9 and TRBJ2-7; TRBD2 matches 9 bases. The CDR3 spans 15 residues. Germline V lookup: CDR1 SEHNR, CDR2 FQNEAQ (reference sequence). The V and J ends lost 1 base and 7 bases, in that order; junction bases with no gene match: 8. The CDR3 nucleotides are TGTGCCAGCAGCTTAGTTGTAGCGGGAGAGGGGGAGCAGTACTTC. Translated: CASSLVVAGEGEQYF.

This clonotype was recorded a few times. The V gene is TRBV4-2, the J gene TRBJ2-7; no firm D call. Trimming stripped 0 bases from V and 6 bases from J, with 15 bases between. The CDR3 loop spans 15 amino acids. CDR1 and CDR2 (germline): LGHNA, YNFKEQ. In DNA form, the CDR3 reads TGTGCCAGCAGCCAAGATAGGATGAAGGTCGGCGAGCAGTACTTC. Translation gives CASSQDRMKVGEQYF.

Only a few counts were recorded for this clonotype. The rearrangement links TRBV10-3 to TRBJ2-7; D is perhaps TRBD1 (6 bases). Germline V gives CDR1 ENHRY, CDR2 SYGVKD. This CDR3 region has 17 residues. V was shortened by 4 bases and J by 2 bases, with 21 bases between the two germline ends. The CDR3 nucleotides read TGTGCCATCAGTGCATCCCCGGGACATCCCGACCCCTACGAGCAGTACTTC. Encoded protein: CAISASPGHPDPYEQYF.